This record covers a single T cell receptor beta chain. The sample belongs to a study of blood T cell repertoires in COVID-19. Study-level background: COVID-19 samples collected from the United States, Italy and Spain covered acute and convalescent phases.

Participants reported their clinical history, and cohort assignment relied on those reports. Authors' methods: Amplification of reference gene primers was used by the study to estimate nucleated cell counts. Here immunoSEQ multiplex PCR was the method, and the copy in TCRdb shows in-frame clones only, minus some. V, J and clone size are those of that table, while D and trimming were read from the DNA. The table shows approximately 150,000 clones, with approximately 81% occurring only once. Looked up from germline, CDR1 is SQVTM and CDR2 is ANQGSEA. V gave up 6 bases and J gave up 11 bases, with 22 bases separating them. CDR3 size: 14 residues.

Sequencing was carried out using PBMCs or T cells enriched from blood (not recorded which). This TCR derives from a man aged 60-69 years who had recovered from COVID-19. The chain has TRBV29-1 and TRBJ1-4; D perhaps matches TRBD1 (6 bases). CDR3 sequence: CSVAEGSAQGKLFF. The DNA for the CDR3 is TGCAGCGTCGCCGAAGGGAGCGCCCAGGGGAAACTGTTTTTT.